This T cell receptor (beta chain) was observed in a study of T cell repertoires in cytomegalovirus infection. Study summary: An indication of both CMV infection and matching HLA type came from public TCR beta signatures.

TCRdb fed the reads into MiXCR, producing one record per CDR3 protein. The sample holds roughly 250,000 distinct CDR3 sequences, 12% seen once. This clonotype appeared a few times. V shed 1 base, J shed 4 bases, and the junction held 4 bases outside the gene matches. The CDR3 is 16 residues long. Germline assignment: CDR1 PRHDT and CDR2 FYEKMQ (reference sequence). Material for sequencing was PBMCs. This clonotype was sampled from a human donor in good health (CMV status not recorded). Some clones in this sample may be carry-over from other donors' samples. The chain employs TRBV13 and TRBJ2-2; the match to TRBD2 covers 9 bases. Here the CDR3 reads CASSLVAGAATGELFF. CDR3 DNA sequence: TGTGCCAGCAGCTTAGTAGCGGGAGCCGCCACCGGGGAGCTGTTTTTT.